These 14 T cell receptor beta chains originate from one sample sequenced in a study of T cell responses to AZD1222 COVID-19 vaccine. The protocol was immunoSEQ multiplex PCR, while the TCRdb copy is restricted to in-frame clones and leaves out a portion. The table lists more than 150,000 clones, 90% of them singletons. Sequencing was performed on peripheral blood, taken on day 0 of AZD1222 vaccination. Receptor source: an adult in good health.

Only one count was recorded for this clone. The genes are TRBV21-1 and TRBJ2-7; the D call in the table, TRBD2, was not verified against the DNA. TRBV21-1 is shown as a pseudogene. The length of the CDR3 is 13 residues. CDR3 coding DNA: TGTGCCAGCAGCGTCCTTTTCCCCTACGAGCAGTACTTC. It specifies CASSVLFPYEQYF.

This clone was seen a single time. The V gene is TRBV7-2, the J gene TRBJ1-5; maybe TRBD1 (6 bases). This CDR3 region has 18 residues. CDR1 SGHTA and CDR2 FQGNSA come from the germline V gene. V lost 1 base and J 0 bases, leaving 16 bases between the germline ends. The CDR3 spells CASSLGTAKGHSNQPQHF. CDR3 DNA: TGTGCCAGCAGCTTAGGGACAGCTAAGGGGCATAGCAATCAGCCCCAGCATTTT.

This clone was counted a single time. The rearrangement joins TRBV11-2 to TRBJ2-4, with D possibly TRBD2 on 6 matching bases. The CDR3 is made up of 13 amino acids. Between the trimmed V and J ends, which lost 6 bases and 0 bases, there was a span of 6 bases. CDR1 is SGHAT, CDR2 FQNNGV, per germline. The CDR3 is CASRGLAKNIQYF. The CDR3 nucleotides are TGTGCCAGCAGGGGACTAGCCAAAAACATTCAGTACTTC.

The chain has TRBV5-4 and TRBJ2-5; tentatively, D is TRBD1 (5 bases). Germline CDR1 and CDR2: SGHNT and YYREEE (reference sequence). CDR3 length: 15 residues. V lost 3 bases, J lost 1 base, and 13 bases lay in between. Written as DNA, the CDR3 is TGTGCCAGCAGCTATCTACAGGATAGCCAAGAGACCCAGTACTTC. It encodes CASSYLQDSQETQYF. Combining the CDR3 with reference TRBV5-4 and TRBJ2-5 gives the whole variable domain ETGVTQSPTHLIKTRGQQVTLRCSSQSGHNTVSWYQQALGQGPQFIFQYYREEENGRGNFPPRFSGLQFPNYSSELNVNALELDDSALYLCASSYLQDSQETQYFGPGTRLLVL.

CDR3 in amino acids: CASSERTGYSGNTIYF. CDR3 nucleotide sequence: TGTGCCAGCAGCGAAAGGACAGGGTACTCTGGAAACACCATATATTTT. The gene calls are TRBV9 and TRBJ1-3; 8 nucleotides line up with TRBD1. This CDR3 has 16 amino acids. With V trimmed by 3 bases and J by 0 bases, 5 bases remained unmatched. Germline CDR1 SGDLS, CDR2 YYNGEE.

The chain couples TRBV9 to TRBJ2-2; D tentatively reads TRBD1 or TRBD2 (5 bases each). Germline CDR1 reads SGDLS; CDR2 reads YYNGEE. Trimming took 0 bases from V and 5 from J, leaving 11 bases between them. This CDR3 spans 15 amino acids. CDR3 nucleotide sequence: TGTGCCAGCAGCGTAGCACGGGGCGTAACCGGGGAGCTGTTTTTT. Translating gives CASSVARGVTGELFF.

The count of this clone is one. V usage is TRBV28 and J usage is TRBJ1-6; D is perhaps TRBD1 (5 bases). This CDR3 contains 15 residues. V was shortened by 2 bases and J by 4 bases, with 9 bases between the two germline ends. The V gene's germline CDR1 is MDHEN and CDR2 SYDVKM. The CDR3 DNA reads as TGTGCCAGCAGTTTAGCGGCAGGGTATAATTCACCCCTCCACTTT. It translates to CASSLAAGYNSPLHF.

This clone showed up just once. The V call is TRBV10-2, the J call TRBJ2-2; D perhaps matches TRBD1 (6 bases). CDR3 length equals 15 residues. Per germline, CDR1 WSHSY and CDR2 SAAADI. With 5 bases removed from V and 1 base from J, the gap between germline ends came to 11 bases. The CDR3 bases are TGCGCCAGCAGTTTGGGGGCCTGGAACACCGGGGAGCTGTTTTTT. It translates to CASSLGAWNTGELFF.

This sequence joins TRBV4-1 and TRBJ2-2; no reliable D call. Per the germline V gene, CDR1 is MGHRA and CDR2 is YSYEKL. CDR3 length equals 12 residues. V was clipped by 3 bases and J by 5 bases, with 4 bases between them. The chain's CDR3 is CASSHRTGELFF. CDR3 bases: TGCGCCAGCAGCCATAGGACCGGGGAGCTGTTTTTT.

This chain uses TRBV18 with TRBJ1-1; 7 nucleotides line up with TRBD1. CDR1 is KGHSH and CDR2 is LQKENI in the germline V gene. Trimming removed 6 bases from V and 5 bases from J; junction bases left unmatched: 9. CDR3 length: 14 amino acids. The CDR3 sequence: CASSDTGVKTEAFF. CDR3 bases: TGTGCCAGCTCGGATACAGGGGTAAAAACTGAAGCTTTCTTT.

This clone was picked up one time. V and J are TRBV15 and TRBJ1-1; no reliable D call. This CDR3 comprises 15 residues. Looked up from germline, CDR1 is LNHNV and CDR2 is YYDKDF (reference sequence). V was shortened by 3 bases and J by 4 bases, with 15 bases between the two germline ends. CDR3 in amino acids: CATSSPPGNPTEAFF. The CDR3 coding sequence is TGTGCCACCAGCAGCCCTCCCGGCAATCCCACTGAAGCTTTCTTT.

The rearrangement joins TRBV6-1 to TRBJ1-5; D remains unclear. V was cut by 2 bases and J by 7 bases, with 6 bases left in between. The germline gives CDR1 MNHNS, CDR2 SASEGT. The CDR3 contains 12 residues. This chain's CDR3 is CASSELRQPQHF. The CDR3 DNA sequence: TGTGCCAGCAGTGAACTTAGGCAGCCCCAGCATTTT.

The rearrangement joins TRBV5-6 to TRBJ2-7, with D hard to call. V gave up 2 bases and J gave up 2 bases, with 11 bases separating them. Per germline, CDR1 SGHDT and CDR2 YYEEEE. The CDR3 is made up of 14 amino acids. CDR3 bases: TGTGCCAGCAGCTTATGGGAAAACACCTACGAGCAGTACTTC. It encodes CASSLWENTYEQYF.

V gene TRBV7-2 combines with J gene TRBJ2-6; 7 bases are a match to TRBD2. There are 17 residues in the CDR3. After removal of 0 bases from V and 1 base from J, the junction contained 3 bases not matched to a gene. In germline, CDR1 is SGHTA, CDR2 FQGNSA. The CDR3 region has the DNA TGTGCCAGCAGCTTAGCGGGGGGGATGTCTGGGGCCAACGTCCTGACTTTC. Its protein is CASSLAGGMSGANVLTF.